This T cell receptor (beta chain) was captured by sequencing in a study of blood T cell repertoires in COVID-19. For the study at large: The study drew acute and convalescent COVID-19 samples from the United States, Italy and Spain. T cells, B-cell-depleted T cells, or PBMCs supplied cDNA or gDNA.

Repertoires were generated with immunoSEQ multiplex PCR, while TCRdb's copy carries only in-frame clones and drops some. The data show tens of thousands of clones, with roughly 78% seen just once and approximately 5% held by the top ten. The CDR3 is 15 amino acids. Germline CDR1 is MDHEN and CDR2 is SYDVKM. Between the trimmed V and J ends, which lost 6 bases and 0 bases, there was a span of 12 bases. The specimen was peripheral blood. This TCR derives from a woman of 80 years or more with active or convalescent COVID-19. The chain recombines TRBV28 with TRBJ1-5; possibly TRBD1 for D (5 bases). The CDR3 DNA sequence: TGTGCCAGCAGAGATACAGGCTATAGCAATCAGCCCCAGCATTTT. It encodes CASRDTGYSNQPQHF. Combining the CDR3 with reference TRBV28 and TRBJ1-5 gives the whole variable domain DVKVTQSSRYLVKRTGEKVFLECVQDMDHENMFWYRQDPGLGLRLIYFSYDVKMKEKGDIPEGYSVSREKKERFSLILESASTNQTSMYLCASRDTGYSNQPQHFGDGTRLSIL.